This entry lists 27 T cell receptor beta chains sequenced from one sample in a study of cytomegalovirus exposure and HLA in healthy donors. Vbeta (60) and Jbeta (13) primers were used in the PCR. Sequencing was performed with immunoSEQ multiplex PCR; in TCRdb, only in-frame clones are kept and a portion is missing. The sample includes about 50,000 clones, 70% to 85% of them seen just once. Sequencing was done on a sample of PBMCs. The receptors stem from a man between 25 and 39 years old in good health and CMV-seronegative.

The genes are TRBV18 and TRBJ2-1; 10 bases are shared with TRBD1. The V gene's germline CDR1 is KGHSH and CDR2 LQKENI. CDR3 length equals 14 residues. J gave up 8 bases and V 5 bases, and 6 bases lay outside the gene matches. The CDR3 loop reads CASSTGTGEYEQFF. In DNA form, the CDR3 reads TGTGCCAGCTCAACCGGGACAGGGGAGTATGAGCAGTTCTTC.

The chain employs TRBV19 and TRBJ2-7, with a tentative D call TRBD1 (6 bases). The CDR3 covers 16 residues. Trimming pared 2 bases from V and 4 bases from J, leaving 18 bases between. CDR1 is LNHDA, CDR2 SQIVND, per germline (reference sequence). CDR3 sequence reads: CASSIFYRQVEYEQYF. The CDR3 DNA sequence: TGTGCCAGTAGTATATTTTACCGACAGGTAGAATACGAGCAGTACTTC.

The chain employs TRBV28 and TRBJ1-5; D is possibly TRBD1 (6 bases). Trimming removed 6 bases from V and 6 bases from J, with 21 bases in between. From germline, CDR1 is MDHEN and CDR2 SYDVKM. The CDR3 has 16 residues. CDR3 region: CASSSDLGGAGQPQHF. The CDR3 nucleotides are TGTGCCAGCAGCTCAGATTTAGGGGGGGCTGGTCAGCCCCAGCATTTT.

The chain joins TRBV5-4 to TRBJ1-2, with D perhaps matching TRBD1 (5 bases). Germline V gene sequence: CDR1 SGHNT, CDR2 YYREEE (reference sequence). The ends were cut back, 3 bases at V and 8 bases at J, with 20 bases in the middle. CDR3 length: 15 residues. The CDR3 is CASSSGGVWAGGYTF. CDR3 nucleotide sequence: TGTGCCAGCAGCTCCGGCGGGGTGTGGGCAGGGGGCTACACCTTC. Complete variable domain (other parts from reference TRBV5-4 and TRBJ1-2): ETGVTQSPTHLIKTRGQQVTLRCSSQSGHNTVSWYQQALGQGPQFIFQYYREEENGRGNFPPRFSGLQFPNYSSELNVNALELDDSALYLCASSSGGVWAGGYTFGSGTRLTVV.

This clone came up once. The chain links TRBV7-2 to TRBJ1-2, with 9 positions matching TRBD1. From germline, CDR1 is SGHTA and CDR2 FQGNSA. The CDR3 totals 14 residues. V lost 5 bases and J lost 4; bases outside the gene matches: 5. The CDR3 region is CASSIGQGRYGYTF. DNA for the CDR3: TGTGCCAGCAGCATAGGACAGGGGCGCTATGGCTACACCTTC.

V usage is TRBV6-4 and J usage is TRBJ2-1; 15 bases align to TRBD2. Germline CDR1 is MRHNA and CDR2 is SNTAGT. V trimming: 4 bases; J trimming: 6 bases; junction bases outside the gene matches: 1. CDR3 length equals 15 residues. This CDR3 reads CASSGTSGGANEQFF. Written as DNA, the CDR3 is TGTGCCAGCAGTGGGACTAGCGGGGGGGCCAATGAGCAGTTCTTC.

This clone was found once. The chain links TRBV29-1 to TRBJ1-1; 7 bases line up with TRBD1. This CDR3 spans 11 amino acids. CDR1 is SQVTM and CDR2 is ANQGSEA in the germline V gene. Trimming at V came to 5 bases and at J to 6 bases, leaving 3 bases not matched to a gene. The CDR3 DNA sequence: TGCAGCGTTTCAGGGGGTCCTGAAGCTTTCTTT. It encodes CSVSGGPEAFF.

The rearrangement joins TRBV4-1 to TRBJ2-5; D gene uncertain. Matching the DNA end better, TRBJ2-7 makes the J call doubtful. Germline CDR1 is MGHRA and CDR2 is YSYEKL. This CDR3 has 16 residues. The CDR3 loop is CASSHTLVLSSYEQYF. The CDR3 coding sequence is TGCGCCAGCAGCCACACGCTAGTTTTGAGCTCCTACGAGCAGTACTTC.

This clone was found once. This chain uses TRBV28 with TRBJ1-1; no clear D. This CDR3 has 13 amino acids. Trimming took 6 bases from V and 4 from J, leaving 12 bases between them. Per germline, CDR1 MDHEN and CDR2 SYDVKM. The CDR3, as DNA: TGTGCCAGCAGGAGGAGGAGGGCCACTGAAGCTTTCTTT. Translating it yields CASRRRRATEAFF.

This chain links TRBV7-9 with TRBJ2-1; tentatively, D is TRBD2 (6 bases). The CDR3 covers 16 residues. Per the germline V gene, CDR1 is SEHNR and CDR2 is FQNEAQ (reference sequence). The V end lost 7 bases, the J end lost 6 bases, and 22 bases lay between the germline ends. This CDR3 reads CASTVFGRQGINEQFF. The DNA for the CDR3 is TGTGCCAGCACCGTCTTCGGGAGACAAGGAATCAATGAGCAGTTCTTC. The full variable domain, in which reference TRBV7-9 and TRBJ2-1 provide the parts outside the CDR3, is DTGVSQNPRHKITKRGQNVTFRCDPISEHNRLYWYRQTLGQGPEFLTYFQNEAQLEKSRLLSDRFSAERPKGSFSTLEIQRTEQGDSAMYLCASTVFGRQGINEQFFGPGTRLTVL.

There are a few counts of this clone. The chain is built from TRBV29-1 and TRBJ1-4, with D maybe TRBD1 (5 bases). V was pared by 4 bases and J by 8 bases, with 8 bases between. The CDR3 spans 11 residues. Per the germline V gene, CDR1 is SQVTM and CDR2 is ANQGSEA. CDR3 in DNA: TGCAGCGTTGTTGGGGGGGAAAAACTGTTTTTT. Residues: CSVVGGEKLFF.

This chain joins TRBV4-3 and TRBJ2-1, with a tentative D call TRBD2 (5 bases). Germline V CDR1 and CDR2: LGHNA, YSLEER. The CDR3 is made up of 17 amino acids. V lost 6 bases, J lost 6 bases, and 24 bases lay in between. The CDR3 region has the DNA TGCGCCAGCAGTCATGGGAGACTGACCCCACCCCCCAATGAGCAGTTCTTC. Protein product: CASSHGRLTPPPNEQFF.

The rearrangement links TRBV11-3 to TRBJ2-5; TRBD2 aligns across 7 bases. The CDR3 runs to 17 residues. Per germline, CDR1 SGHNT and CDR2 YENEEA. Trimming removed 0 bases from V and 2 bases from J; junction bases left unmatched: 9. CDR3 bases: TGTGCCAGCAGCTTAGATCTGGGCCTAGCGGCTCAAGAGACCCAGTACTTC. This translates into CASSLDLGLAAQETQYF.

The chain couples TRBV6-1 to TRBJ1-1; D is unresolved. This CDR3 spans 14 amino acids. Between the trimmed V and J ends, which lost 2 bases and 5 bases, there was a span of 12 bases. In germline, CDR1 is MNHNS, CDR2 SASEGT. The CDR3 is CASSEFIRGTEAFF. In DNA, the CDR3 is TGTGCCAGCAGTGAATTTATCCGGGGTACTGAAGCTTTCTTT.

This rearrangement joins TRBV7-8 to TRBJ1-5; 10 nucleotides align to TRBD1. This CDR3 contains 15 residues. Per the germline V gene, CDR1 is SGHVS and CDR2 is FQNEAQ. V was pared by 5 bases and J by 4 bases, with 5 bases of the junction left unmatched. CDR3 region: CASSTDRGRNQPQHF. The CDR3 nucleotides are TGTGCCAGCAGCACAGACAGGGGGCGTAATCAGCCCCAGCATTTT.

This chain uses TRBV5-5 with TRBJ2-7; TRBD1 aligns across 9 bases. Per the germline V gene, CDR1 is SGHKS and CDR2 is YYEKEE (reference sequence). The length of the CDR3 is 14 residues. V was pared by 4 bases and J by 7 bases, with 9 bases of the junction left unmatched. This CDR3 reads CASSETGGKGEQYF. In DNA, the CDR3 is TGTGCCAGCAGCGAGACAGGGGGTAAGGGGGAGCAGTACTTC. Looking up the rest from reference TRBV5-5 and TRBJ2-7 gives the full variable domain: DAGVTQSPTHLIKTRGQQVTLRCSPISGHKSVSWYQQVLGQGPQFIFQYYEKEERGRGNFPDRFSARQFPNYSSELNVNALLLGDSALYLCASSETGGKGEQYFGPGTRLTVT.

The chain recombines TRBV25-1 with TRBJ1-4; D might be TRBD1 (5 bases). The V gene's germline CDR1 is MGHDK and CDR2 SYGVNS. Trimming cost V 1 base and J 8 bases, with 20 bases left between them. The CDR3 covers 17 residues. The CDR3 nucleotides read TGTGCCAGCAGTGAATTTGGGATGGCAGGGAGGGTGGAAAAACTGTTTTTT. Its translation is CASSEFGMAGRVEKLFF. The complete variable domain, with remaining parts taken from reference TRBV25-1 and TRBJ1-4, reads EADIYQTPRYLVIGTGKKITLECSQTMGHDKMYWYQQDPGMELHLIHYSYGVNSTEKGDLSSESTVSRIRTEHFPLTLESARPSHTSQYLCASSEFGMAGRVEKLFFGSGTQLSVL.

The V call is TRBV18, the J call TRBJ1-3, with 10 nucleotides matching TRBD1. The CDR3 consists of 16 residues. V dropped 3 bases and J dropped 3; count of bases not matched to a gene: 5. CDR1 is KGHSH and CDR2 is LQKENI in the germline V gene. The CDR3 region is CASSPGQGSRGNTIYF. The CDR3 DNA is TGTGCCAGCTCACCGGGACAGGGGTCGCGTGGAAACACCATATATTTT.

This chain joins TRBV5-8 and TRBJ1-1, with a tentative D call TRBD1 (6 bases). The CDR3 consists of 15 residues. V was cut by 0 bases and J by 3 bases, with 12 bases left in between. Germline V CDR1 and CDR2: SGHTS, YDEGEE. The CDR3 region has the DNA TGTGCCAGCAGCTTGGGGGAGGGGGTTCACACTGAAGCTTTCTTT. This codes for CASSLGEGVHTEAFF.

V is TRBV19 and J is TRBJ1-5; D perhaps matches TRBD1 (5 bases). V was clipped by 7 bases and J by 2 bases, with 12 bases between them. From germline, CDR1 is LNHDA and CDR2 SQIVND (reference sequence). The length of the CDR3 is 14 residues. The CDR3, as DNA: TGTGCCAGTAACCAGGGTGCGGGCAATCAGCCCCAGCATTTT. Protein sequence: CASNQGAGNQPQHF.

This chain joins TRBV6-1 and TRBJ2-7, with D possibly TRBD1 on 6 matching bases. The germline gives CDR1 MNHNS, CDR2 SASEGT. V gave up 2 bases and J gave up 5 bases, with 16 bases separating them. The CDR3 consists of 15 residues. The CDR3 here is CASSEFTGTLHEQYF. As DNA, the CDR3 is TGTGCCAGCAGTGAATTTACAGGGACGTTACACGAGCAGTACTTC.

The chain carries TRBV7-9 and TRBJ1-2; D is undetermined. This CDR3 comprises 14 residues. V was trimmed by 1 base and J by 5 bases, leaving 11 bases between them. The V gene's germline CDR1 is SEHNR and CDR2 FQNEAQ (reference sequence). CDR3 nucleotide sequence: TGTGCCAGCAGCTTAGGGGCAGGAGGATATGGCTACACCTTC. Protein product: CASSLGAGGYGYTF.

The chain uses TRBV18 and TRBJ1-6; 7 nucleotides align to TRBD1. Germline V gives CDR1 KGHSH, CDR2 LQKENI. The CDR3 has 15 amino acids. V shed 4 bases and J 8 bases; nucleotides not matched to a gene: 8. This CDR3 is CASSRQGFEDSPLHF. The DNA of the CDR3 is TGTGCCAGCTCACGACAGGGATTTGAGGATTCACCCCTCCACTTT.

CDR3 loop: CASSLEVGGQSNYGYTF. The CDR3 coding sequence is TGTGCCAGCAGCTTAGAGGTGGGGGGACAGTCTAACTATGGCTACACCTTC. The chain has TRBV7-9 and TRBJ1-2; 7 bases match TRBD1. The ends lost 1 base at V and 0 bases at J; junction bases unmatched: 8. The CDR3 is 17 residues long. Germline lookup yields CDR1 SEHNR and CDR2 FQNEAQ (reference sequence).

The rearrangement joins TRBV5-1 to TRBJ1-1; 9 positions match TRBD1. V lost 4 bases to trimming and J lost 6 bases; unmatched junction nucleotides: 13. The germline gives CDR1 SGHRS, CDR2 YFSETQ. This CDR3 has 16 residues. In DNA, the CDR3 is TGCGCCAGCAGCACGGGACAGGGATCAATCGGAGCTGAAGCTTTCTTT. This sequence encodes CASSTGQGSIGAEAFF. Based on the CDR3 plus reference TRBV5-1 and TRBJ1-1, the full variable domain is KAGVTQTPRYLIKTRGQQVTLSCSPISGHRSVSWYQQTPGQGLQFLFEYFSETQRNKGNFPGRFSGRQFSNSRSEMNVSTLELGDSALYLCASSTGQGSIGAEAFFGQGTRLTVV.

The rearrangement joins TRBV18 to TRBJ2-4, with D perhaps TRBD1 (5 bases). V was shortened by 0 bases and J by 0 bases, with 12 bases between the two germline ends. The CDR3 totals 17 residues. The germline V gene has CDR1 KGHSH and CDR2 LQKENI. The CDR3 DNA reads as TGTGCCAGCTCACCACCGGACACCACCTTAGCCAAAAACATTCAGTACTTC. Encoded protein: CASSPPDTTLAKNIQYF.

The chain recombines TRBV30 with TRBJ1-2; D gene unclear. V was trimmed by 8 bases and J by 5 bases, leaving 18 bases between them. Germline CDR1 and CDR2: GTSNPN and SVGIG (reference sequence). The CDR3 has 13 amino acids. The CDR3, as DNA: TGTGCCGGGATGGGTACCCAGAGGTATGGCTACACCTTC. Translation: CAGMGTQRYGYTF.